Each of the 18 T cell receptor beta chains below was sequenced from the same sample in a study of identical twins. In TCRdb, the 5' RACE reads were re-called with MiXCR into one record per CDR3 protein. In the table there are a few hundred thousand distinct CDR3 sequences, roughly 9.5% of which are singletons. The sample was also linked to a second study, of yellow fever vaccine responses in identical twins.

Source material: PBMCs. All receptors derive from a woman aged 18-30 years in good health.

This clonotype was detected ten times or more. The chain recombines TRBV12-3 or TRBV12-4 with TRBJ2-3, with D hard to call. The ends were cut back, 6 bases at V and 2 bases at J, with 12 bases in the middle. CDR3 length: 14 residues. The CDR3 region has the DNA TGTGCCAGCAGCACGGCCTCCCACACAGATACGCAGTATTTT. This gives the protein CASSTASHTDTQYF.

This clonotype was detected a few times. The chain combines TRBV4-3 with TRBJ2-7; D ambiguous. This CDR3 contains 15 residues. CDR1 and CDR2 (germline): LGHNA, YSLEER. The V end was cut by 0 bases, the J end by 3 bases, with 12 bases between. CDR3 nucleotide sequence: TGCGCCAGCAGCCAAGATAGGTCCCTTATCTACGAGCAGTACTTC. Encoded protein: CASSQDRSLIYEQYF.

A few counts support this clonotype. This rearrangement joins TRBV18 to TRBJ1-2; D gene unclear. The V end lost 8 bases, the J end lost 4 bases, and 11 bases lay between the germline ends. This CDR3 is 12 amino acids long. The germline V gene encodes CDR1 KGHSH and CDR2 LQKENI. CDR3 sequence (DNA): TGTGCCAGCAGTACGGCGGGCTATGGCTACACCTTC. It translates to CASSTAGYGYTF.

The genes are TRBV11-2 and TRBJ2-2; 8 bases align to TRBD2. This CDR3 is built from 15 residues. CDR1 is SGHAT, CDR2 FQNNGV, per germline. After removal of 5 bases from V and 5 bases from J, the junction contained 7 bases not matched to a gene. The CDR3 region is CASSKSGSLTGELFF. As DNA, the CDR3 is TGTGCCAGCAGCAAGAGCGGGAGTCTTACCGGGGAGCTGTTTTTT.

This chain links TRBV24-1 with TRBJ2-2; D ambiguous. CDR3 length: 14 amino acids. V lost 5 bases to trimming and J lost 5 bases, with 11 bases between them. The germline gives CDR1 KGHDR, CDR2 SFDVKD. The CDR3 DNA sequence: TGTGCCACCAGTGGTCTTGGTGGGACCGGGGAGCTGTTTTTT. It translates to CATSGLGGTGELFF.

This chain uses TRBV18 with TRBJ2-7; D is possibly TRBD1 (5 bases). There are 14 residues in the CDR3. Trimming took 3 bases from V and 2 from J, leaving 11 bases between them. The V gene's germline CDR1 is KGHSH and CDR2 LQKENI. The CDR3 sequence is CASSPQGSTYEQYF. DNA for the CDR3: TGTGCCAGCTCACCTCAGGGTAGTACCTACGAGCAGTACTTC.

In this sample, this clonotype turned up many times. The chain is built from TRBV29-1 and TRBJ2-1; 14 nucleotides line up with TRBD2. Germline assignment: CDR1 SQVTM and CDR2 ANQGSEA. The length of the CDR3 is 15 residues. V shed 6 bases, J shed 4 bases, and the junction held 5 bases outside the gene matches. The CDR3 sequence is CSVVGLAGGYNEQFF. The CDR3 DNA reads TGCAGCGTGGTAGGACTAGCGGGGGGTTACAATGAGCAGTTCTTC.

In DNA, the CDR3 is TGCGCCAGCAGCCCGGAACCCGGGAGGCCTAGCGGGATCGCAGATACGCAGTATTTT. The encoded protein is CASSPEPGRPSGIADTQYF. This rearrangement joins TRBV5-1 to TRBJ2-3; 9 bases line up with TRBD2. The CDR3 runs to 19 residues. The germline V gene has CDR1 SGHRS and CDR2 YFSETQ. V gave up 4 bases and J gave up 4 bases; unmatched junction bases: 19. Looking up the rest from reference TRBV5-1 and TRBJ2-3 gives the full variable domain: KAGVTQTPRYLIKTRGQQVTLSCSPISGHRSVSWYQQTPGQGLQFLFEYFSETQRNKGNFPGRFSGRQFSNSRSEMNVSTLELGDSALYLCASSPEPGRPSGIADTQYFGPGTRLTVL.

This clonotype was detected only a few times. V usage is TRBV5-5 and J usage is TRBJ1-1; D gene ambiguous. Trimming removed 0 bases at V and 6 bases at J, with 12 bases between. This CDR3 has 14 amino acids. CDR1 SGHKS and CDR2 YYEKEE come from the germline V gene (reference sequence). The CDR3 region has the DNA TGTGCCAGCAGCTTGGGGGCCGGGTCTGCTGAAGCTTTCTTT. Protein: CASSLGAGSAEAFF.

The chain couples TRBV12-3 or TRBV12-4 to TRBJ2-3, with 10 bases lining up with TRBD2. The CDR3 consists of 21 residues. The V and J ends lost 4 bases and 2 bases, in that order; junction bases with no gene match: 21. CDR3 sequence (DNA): TGTGCCAGCAGTTCCGAAGGCCAGCGGGAGGGCCTCGTTCCACTCACAGATACGCAGTATTTT. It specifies CASSSEGQREGLVPLTDTQYF.

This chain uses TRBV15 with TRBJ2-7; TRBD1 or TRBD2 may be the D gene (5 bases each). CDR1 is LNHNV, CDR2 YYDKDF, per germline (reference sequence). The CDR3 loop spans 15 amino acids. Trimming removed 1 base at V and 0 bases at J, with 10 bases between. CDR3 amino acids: CATSRGDAYSYEQYF. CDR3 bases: TGTGCCACCAGCAGAGGGGACGCCTACTCCTACGAGCAGTACTTC. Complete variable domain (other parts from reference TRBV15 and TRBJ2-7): DAMVIQNPRYQVTQFGKPVTLSCSQTLNHNVMYWYQQKSSQAPKLLFHYYDKDFNNEADTPDNFQSRRPNTSFCFLDIRSPGLGDTAMYLCATSRGDAYSYEQYFGPGTRLTVT.

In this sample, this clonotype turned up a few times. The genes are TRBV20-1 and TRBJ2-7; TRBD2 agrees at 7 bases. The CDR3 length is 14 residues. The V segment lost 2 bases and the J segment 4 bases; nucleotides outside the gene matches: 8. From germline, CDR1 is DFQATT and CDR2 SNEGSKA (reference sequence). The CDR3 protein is CSARLGGRVYEQYF. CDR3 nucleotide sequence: TGCAGTGCTAGACTTGGAGGGAGGGTTTACGAGCAGTACTTC.

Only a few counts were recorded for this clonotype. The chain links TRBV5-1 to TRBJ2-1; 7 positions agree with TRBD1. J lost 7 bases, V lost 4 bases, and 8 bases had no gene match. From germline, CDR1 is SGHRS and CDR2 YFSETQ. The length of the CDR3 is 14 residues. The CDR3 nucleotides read TGCGCCAGCAGCCTAAATTGGGGACAGAATGAGCAGTTCTTC. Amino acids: CASSLNWGQNEQFF.

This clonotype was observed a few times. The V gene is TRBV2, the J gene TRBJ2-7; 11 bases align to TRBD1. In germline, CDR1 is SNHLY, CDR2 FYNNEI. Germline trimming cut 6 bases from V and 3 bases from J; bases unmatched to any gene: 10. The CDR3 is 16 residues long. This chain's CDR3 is CASSVTGQGVYYEQYF. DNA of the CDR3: TGTGCCAGCAGCGTAACGGGACAGGGGGTCTACTACGAGCAGTACTTC.

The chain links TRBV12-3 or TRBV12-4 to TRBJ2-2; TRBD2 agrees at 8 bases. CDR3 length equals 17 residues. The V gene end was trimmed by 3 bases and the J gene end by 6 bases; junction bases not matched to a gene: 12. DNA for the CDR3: TGTGCCAGCAGTTTTCTTGCGGGGGGCCTTGGGCCCGGGGAGCTGTTTTTT. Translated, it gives CASSFLAGGLGPGELFF.

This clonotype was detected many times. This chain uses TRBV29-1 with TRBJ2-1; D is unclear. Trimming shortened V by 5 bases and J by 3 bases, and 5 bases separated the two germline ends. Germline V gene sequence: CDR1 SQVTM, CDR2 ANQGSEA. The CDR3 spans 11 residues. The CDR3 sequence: CSVSNYNEQFF. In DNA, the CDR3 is TGCAGCGTTTCCAACTACAATGAGCAGTTCTTC.

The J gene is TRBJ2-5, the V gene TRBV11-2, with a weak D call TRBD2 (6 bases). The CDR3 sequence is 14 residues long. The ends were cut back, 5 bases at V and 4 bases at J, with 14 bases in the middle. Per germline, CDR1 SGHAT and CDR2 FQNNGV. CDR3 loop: CASSVDGGVETQYF. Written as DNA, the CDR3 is TGTGCCAGCAGCGTGGATGGAGGGGTAGAGACCCAGTACTTC.

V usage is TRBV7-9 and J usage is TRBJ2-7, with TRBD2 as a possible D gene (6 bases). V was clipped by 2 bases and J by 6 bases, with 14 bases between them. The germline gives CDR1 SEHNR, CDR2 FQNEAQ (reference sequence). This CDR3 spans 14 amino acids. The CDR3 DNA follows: TGTGCCAGCAGCTTATCATCCGTAGCGGCCGAGCAGTACTTC. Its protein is CASSLSSVAAEQYF.